A selection of T cell receptor beta chains follows, all from one sample in a study of T-cell reconstitution after alpha-beta-depleted transplantation in children. TCRdb used MiXCR to reprocess the PCR reads, holding one entry per CDR3 protein. Among about 980,000 distinct CDR3 sequences, 25% to 30% were seen once, and the ten largest hold under 30%. The sample here was PBMCs, mostly from graft donor cells, taken 360 days after TCRalphabeta/CD19-depleted stem cell transplant. These receptors all stem from a boy under two years old who had a stem cell transplant for SCID, so the T cells may come from the graft donor. Both conserved end residues are part of each CDR3. D genes are given only for firm matches. For some rows the clone size is stated as once, few or many, or as a class when expanded; others skip it.

abundance,v_gene,j_gene,d_gene,len,CDR3nt,CDR3aa
few,TRBV29-1,TRBJ2-5,-,11,TGCAGCACCGAATCCTCAGAGACCCAGTACTTC,CSTESSETQYF
few,TRBV11-1,TRBJ2-7,-,15,TGTGCCAGCAGCTTAGCAGCGGGCGAGGCCTACGAGCAGTACTTC,CASSLAAGEAYEQYF
-,TRBV5-1,TRBJ2-2,-,17,TGCGCCAGCAGCTTGGGGCTTAATAAGCGGAACACCGGGGAGCTGTTTTTT,CASSLGLNKRNTGELFF
-,TRBV14,TRBJ2-3,-,11,TGCCCGGGGAGCGCCACAGATACGCAGTATTTT,CPGSATDTQYF
many,TRBV18,TRBJ1-1,-,13,TGTGCCAGCTCACCACCGGGTGGCACTGAAGCTTTCTTT,CASSPPGGTEAFF
few,TRBV11-1,TRBJ2-1,TRBD2,18,TGTGCCAGCAGCTTAGCCCCAAGCGGGGGGGCACCCTACAATGAGCAGTTCTTC,CASSLAPSGGAPYNEQFF
-,TRBV29-1,TRBJ2-5,-,12,TGCAGCGTTGAAGATGGGATGGAGACCCAGTACTTC,CSVEDGMETQYF
-,TRBV5-1,TRBJ1-1,-,14,TGCGCCAGCAGCTTGGAAGGGGGTCACACTGAAGCTTTCTTT,CASSLEGGHTEAFF
few,TRBV12-3/TRBV12-4,TRBJ2-3,TRBD1,13,TGTGCCAGCAGTCCAGGGACAGAAGATACGCAGTATTTT,CASSPGTEDTQYF
-,TRBV25-1,TRBJ2-1,TRBD2,18,TGTGCCAGCAGTGAAGGAACTAGCGGGCTTAGGCGCAGCAATGAGCAGTTCTTC,CASSEGTSGLRRSNEQFF
-,TRBV12-3/TRBV12-4,TRBJ1-1,-,14,TGTGCCAGCACCTCCGGGACCACGCGCACTGAAGCTTTCTTT,CASTSGTTRTEAFF
few,TRBV5-5,TRBJ2-3,TRBD2,15,TGTGCCAGCAGCTTATTTCTAGCGGGGGGAATGGGGCAGTATTTT,CASSLFLAGGMGQYF
few,TRBV6-5,TRBJ2-6,-,18,TGTGCCAGCAGTTACCAACTAAGAACAACGTCTGGGGCCAACGTCCTGACTTTC,CASSYQLRTTSGANVLTF
few,TRBV20-1,TRBJ2-5,TRBD2,18,TGCAGTGCTAGAGAACCCCCAGGTCCTAGCGGGGGGCAAGAGACCCAGTACTTC,CSAREPPGPSGGQETQYF
few,TRBV5-1,TRBJ1-1,-,12,TGCGCCAGCAGCTTCCCCTTGGGTGAAGCTTTCTTT,CASSFPLGEAFF
few,TRBV5-1,TRBJ1-4,TRBD1,17,TGCGCCAGCAGCTTGTTCGGACAGGGGGCAACTAATGAAAAACTGTTTTTT,CASSLFGQGATNEKLFF
-,TRBV5-1,TRBJ2-3,-,14,TGCGCCAGCAGTCAAGGACTTCCCACAGATACGCAGTATTTT,CASSQGLPTDTQYF
many,TRBV14,TRBJ2-1,-,11,TGTGCCAGCAGCCAAGTGCAGGCAAAGTTCTTC,CASSQVQAKFF
-,TRBV6-1,TRBJ1-2,TRBD1,15,TGTGCCAGCAGTGGGCGGCCAGGGGGGCATGATGGCTACACCTTC,CASSGRPGGHDGYTF
many,TRBV2,TRBJ2-1,-,11,TGTGCCAGCAGATCTTACAATGAGCAGTTCTTC,CASRSYNEQFF
-,TRBV27,TRBJ2-3,-,14,TGTGCCAGCAGCCGTATGACTACCACAGATACGCAGTATTTT,CASSRMTTTDTQYF
few,TRBV24-1,TRBJ1-5,-,14,TGTGCCACCAGTGATCCGGGGGCCGGTCAGCCCCAGCATTTT,CATSDPGAGQPQHF
-,TRBV20-1,TRBJ2-3,TRBD2,16,TGCAGTGCTAGTACTAGCGGGGGGGCTAGCACAGATACGCAGTATTTT,CSASTSGGASTDTQYF
few,TRBV5-1,TRBJ1-2,-,14,TGCGCCAGCAGCTTACCAGGTCCTGGGGATGGCTACACCTTC,CASSLPGPGDGYTF
once,TRBV10-2,TRBJ1-5,-,17,TGCGCCAGCACCCGAGGGGAGTTCGGCGGAAACAATCAGCCCCAGCATTTT,CASTRGEFGGNNQPQHF
-,TRBV12-3/TRBV12-4,TRBJ1-1,-,15,TGTGCCAGCACCTGGGACGTACAAGCTTACACTGAAGCTTTCTTT,CASTWDVQAYTEAFF
-,TRBV7-8,TRBJ2-3,-,14,TGTGCCAGCAGACCGGGGGACCTGGCAGATACGCAGTATTTT,CASRPGDLADTQYF
many,TRBV9,TRBJ1-4,-,13,TGTGCCAGCAGCGAATATACAGGGGAAAAACTGTTTTTT,CASSEYTGEKLFF
-,TRBV6-5,TRBJ2-3,TRBD1,15,TGTGCCAGCAGTTGGGGGGACAGGTTTACAGATACGCAGTATTTT,CASSWGDRFTDTQYF
many,TRBV12-3/TRBV12-4,TRBJ2-3,-,12,TGTGCCAGCAGTCCATTCACAGATACGCAGTATTTT,CASSPFTDTQYF
-,TRBV15,TRBJ1-2,TRBD1,16,TGTGCCACCAGCATCTACCCTCGGACAGGGGGCTATGGCTACACCTTC,CATSIYPRTGGYGYTF
-,TRBV4-3,TRBJ2-7,TRBD1,16,TGCGCCAGCAGCCAAGGGGGGACAGGGGCGGTCTACGAGCAGTACTTC,CASSQGGTGAVYEQYF
-,TRBV11-2,TRBJ1-2,-,13,TGTGCCAGCAGCGTTGGGGTCAGCTATGGCTACACCTTC,CASSVGVSYGYTF
-,TRBV18,TRBJ2-5,-,14,TGTGCCAGCTCACCACCACCTCAAGGGGAGACCCAGTACTTC,CASSPPPQGETQYF